The T cell receptor (beta chain) under discussion was sequenced for a study of long-term antiretroviral therapy in people with HIV. The run of the v3.0 immunoSEQ assay was at survey level. Samples were sequenced targeting roughly 35,000-50,000 T-cell genomes each. The assay was immunoSEQ multiplex PCR, and TCRdb's table has in-frame clones only and misses some. Among approximately 18,000 clones listed, 70% to 90% were seen once. Trimming took 2 bases from V and 5 from J, leaving 15 bases between them. Per germline, CDR1 SGHTA and CDR2 FQGTGA. The length of the CDR3 is 15 residues. The origin of this receptor is a man between 18 and 29 years old with HIV. The gene calls are TRBV7-3 and TRBJ1-1, with a weak D call TRBD1 (5 bases). Sequences were derived from unsorted PBMCs, sampled 0.1 years before starting antiretroviral therapy. The CDR3 region is CASSLVMRGRTEAFF. CDR3 DNA: TGTGCCAGCAGCTTAGTGATGAGGGGACGAACTGAAGCTTTCTTT.